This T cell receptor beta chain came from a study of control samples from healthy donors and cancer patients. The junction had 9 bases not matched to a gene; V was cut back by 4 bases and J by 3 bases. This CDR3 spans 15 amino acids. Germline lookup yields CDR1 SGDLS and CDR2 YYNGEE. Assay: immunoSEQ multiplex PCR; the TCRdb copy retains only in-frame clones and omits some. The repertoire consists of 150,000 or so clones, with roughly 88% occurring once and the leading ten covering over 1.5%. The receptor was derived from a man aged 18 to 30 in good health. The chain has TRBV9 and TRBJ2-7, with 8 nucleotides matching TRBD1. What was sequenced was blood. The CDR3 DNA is TGTGCCAGCAGCCCTTGGACAGGGCCAGTCTACGAGCAGTACTTC. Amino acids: CASSPWTGPVYEQYF.